One and the same sample provided the 27 T cell receptor beta chains below, sequenced in a study of shared clonotypes between healthy human individuals. Clones were read by immunoSEQ multiplex PCR, and TCRdb kept only the in-frame ones, dropping some. The table has hundreds of thousands of clones, approximately 79% seen once. Sequenced: memory CD4+ T cells sorted from blood. Subset here: CD45RA-negative fraction. The source of these receptors is a woman aged 30 to 39 in good health.

This chain links TRBV28 with TRBJ2-3; 10 bases agree with TRBD1. Germline V CDR1 and CDR2: MDHEN, SYDVKM. The CDR3 sequence is 14 residues long. V gave up 5 bases and J gave up 6 bases; unmatched junction bases: 5. Written as DNA, the CDR3 is TGTGCCAGCAGTCACGGACAGGGGGTGGATACGCAGTATTTT. As protein: CASSHGQGVDTQYF.

This sequence joins TRBV6-6 and TRBJ2-7, with TRBD2 matching 11 bases. The CDR3 has 15 residues. The ends lost 4 bases at V and 2 bases at J; junction bases unmatched: 4. CDR1 is MNHNY and CDR2 is SVGAGI in the germline V gene (reference sequence). CDR3 in amino acids: CASSSVAGGPYEQYF. The CDR3 DNA reads as TGTGCCAGCAGTTCAGTAGCGGGAGGGCCCTACGAGCAGTACTTC.

V is TRBV28 and J is TRBJ2-3; D is unclear. CDR3 length equals 14 residues. The V end lost 6 bases, the J end lost 3 bases, and 13 bases lay between the germline ends. Per the germline V gene, CDR1 is MDHEN and CDR2 is SYDVKM. CDR3 nucleotides: TGTGCCAGCAGCGAGCCAGTGGGTACAGATACGCAGTATTTT. This sequence encodes CASSEPVGTDTQYF.

This chain links TRBV6-5 with TRBJ2-1, with D hard to call. CDR3 length: 13 residues. The germline V gene encodes CDR1 MNHEY and CDR2 SVGAGI. V lost 5 bases and J 8 bases, leaving 13 bases between the germline ends. The CDR3 DNA follows: TGTGCCAGCAGTGAGAAGGTTTACGATGAGCAGTTCTTC. As protein: CASSEKVYDEQFF.

This sequence joins TRBV7-2 and TRBJ2-7; 8 nucleotides align to TRBD2. V shed 5 bases and J 5 bases; nucleotides not matched to a gene: 17. This CDR3 is 17 amino acids long. CDR1 SGHTA and CDR2 FQGNSA come from the germline V gene. CDR3 bases: TGTGCCAGCAGCCCTCATGTGCGGGGGGCTTATTTCGACGAGCAGTACTTC. Protein product: CASSPHVRGAYFDEQYF.

The CDR3 spells CASSLPASGRFNEQFF. The CDR3 coding sequence is TGTGCCAGCAGCTTACCCGCTAGCGGGAGGTTCAATGAGCAGTTCTTC. J is TRBJ2-1 and V is TRBV7-9; 11 bases agree with TRBD2. CDR3 length: 16 amino acids. Germline trimming cut 2 bases from V and 6 bases from J; bases unmatched to any gene: 6. The germline gives CDR1 SEHNR, CDR2 FQNEAQ (reference sequence). Looking up the rest from reference TRBV7-9 and TRBJ2-1 gives the full variable domain: DTGVSQNPRHKITKRGQNVTFRCDPISEHNRLYWYRQTLGQGPEFLTYFQNEAQLEKSRLLSDRFSAERPKGSFSTLEIQRTEQGDSAMYLCASSLPASGRFNEQFFGPGTRLTVL.

This clone was found once. V usage is TRBV27 and J usage is TRBJ1-5; TRBD1 is a possible D gene (5 bases). Germline CDR1 MNHEY, CDR2 SMNVEV (reference sequence). V was pared by 6 bases and J by 4 bases, with 13 bases between. This CDR3 is 14 amino acids long. CDR3 region: CASRGDRTNQPQHF. CDR3 DNA sequence: TGTGCCAGCAGGGGCGATAGGACAAATCAGCCCCAGCATTTT.

CDR3 region: CASSLVPGDEQYF. CDR3 in DNA: TGTGCCAGCAGCTTAGTGCCCGGAGACGAGCAGTACTTC. The V gene is TRBV7-7, the J gene TRBJ2-7, with D unclear. The CDR3 consists of 13 residues. The germline V gene has CDR1 SSHAT and CDR2 FNYEAQ (reference sequence). Trimming removed 1 base from V and 5 bases from J, with 9 bases in between.

A few counts support this clone. The chain combines TRBV27 with TRBJ1-5; no definite D call. The CDR3 contains 14 residues. Trimming took 3 bases from V and 2 from J, leaving 8 bases between them. Germline values: CDR1 MNHEY, CDR2 SMNVEV (reference sequence). CDR3 DNA sequence: TGTGCCAGCAGTTTTGGAGGGCGCAATCAGCCCCAGCATTTT. This sequence encodes CASSFGGRNQPQHF.

The rearrangement links TRBV11-1 to TRBJ1-2; the D gene is possibly TRBD1 (5 bases). The CDR3 totals 15 residues. Germline loops: CDR1 SGHAT, CDR2 FQDESV (reference sequence). The V end was cut by 2 bases, the J end by 0 bases, with 10 bases between. CDR3 residues: CASSLYQGPNYGYTF. Written as DNA, the CDR3 is TGTGCCAGCAGCTTATACCAGGGTCCTAACTATGGCTACACCTTC. Variable domain in full (rest from reference TRBV11-1 and TRBJ1-2): EAEVAQSPRYKITEKSQAVAFWCDPISGHATLYWYRQILGQGPELLVQFQDESVVDDSQLPKDRFSAERLKGVDSTLKIQPAELGDSAMYLCASSLYQGPNYGYTFGSGTRLTVV.

This clone came up a few times. CDR3 protein: CAWRSPGNGGELFF. The DNA of the CDR3 is TGTGCCTGGAGGTCCCCAGGGAATGGTGGGGAGCTGTTTTTT. This sequence joins TRBV30 and TRBJ2-2; D is possibly TRBD1 (5 bases). The CDR3 is 14 residues long. Germline V CDR1 and CDR2: GTSNPN, SVGIG (reference sequence). With 3 bases removed from V and 8 bases from J, the gap between germline ends came to 16 bases. The entire variable domain, with the rest obtained from reference TRBV30 and TRBJ2-2, is as follows: SQTIHQWPATLVQPVGSPLSLECTVEGTSNPNLYWYRQAAGRGLQLLFYSVGIGQISSEVPQNLSASRPQDRQFILSSKKLLLSDSGFYLCAWRSPGNGGELFFGEGSRLTVL.

The genes are TRBV14 and TRBJ1-2; maybe TRBD1 (5 bases). The CDR3 loop spans 14 amino acids. The germline gives CDR1 SGHDN, CDR2 FVKESK. V shed 0 bases and J shed 4 bases, with 9 bases lying between them. The CDR3 DNA reads TGTGCCAGCAGCCAAGACAGGGCGGGCTATGGCTACACCTTC. Amino acid sequence: CASSQDRAGYGYTF.

The chain employs TRBV29-1 and TRBJ1-2; D is possibly TRBD1 (6 bases). In germline, CDR1 is SQVTM, CDR2 ANQGSEA. Between the trimmed V and J ends, which lost 0 bases and 2 bases, there was a span of 22 bases. The CDR3 totals 18 residues. CDR3 loop: CSVEDRGRTGGTNYGYTF. Written as DNA, the CDR3 is TGCAGCGTTGAAGATCGTGGGCGTACCGGGGGCACGAACTATGGCTACACCTTC.

The chain combines TRBV9 with TRBJ2-1; TRBD2 matches 12 bases. CDR3 size: 19 residues. V dropped 0 bases and J dropped 10; count of bases not matched to a gene: 17. The V gene's germline CDR1 is SGDLS and CDR2 YYNGEE. Written as DNA, the CDR3 is TGTGCCAGCAGCGTAGGACCAGGGGGGACTAGCGGGCTTTATATGGAGCAGTTCTTC. Translated, it gives CASSVGPGGTSGLYMEQFF.

This chain connects TRBV19 to TRBJ1-4, with 8 positions matching TRBD1. The CDR3 is made up of 15 amino acids. Germline-derived CDR1 and CDR2 are LNHDA and SQIVND (reference sequence). The V gene end was trimmed by 3 bases and the J gene end by 7 bases; junction bases not matched to a gene: 7. The CDR3 nucleotides are TGTGCCAGTAGTATTAGTCAGGGGGCGGCTGAAAAACTGTTTTTT. Its protein is CASSISQGAAEKLFF.

The rearrangement joins TRBV29-1 to TRBJ2-5, with D perhaps matching TRBD2 (5 bases). Judging by the DNA end, TRBJ2-7 fits better; the J call may be wrong. Germline V gene data show CDR1 as SQVTM and CDR2 as ANQGSEA. This CDR3 spans 15 amino acids. Written as DNA, the CDR3 is TGCAGCGTTGAACTTACGGGGTCACTCAGCTACGAGCAGTACTTC. Translating it yields CSVELTGSLSYEQYF.

V gene TRBV7-9 combines with J gene TRBJ1-4, with D perhaps TRBD1 (5 bases). The V end lost 1 base, the J end lost 6 bases, and 12 bases lay between the germline ends. The length of the CDR3 is 15 residues. Germline values: CDR1 SEHNR, CDR2 FQNEAQ (reference sequence). The CDR3 loop reads CASSLGRGSHEKLFF. DNA of the CDR3: TGTGCCAGCAGCTTAGGTCGGGGGAGCCATGAAAAACTGTTTTTT.

This clone has more than one count but fewer than ten. The junction shows a germline mismatch at one end, possibly a read error. The V and J genes are TRBV4-1 and TRBJ2-4; D is tentatively TRBD1 or TRBD2 (5 bases each). Germline lookup yields CDR1 MGHRA and CDR2 YSYEKL. The CDR3 runs to 17 residues. The CDR3 sequence: CASSHLRNTGANNIQYF. Written as DNA, the CDR3 is TGCGCCAGCAGCCATCTACGCAATACCGGGGCCAACAACATTCAGTACTTC.

This chain uses TRBV28 with TRBJ1-2, with D unclear. V shed 2 bases and J shed 2 bases, with 6 bases lying between them. The CDR3 length is 13 residues. Germline CDR1 and CDR2: MDHEN and SYDVKM. CDR3 amino acids: CASSLQTNYGYTF. In DNA form, the CDR3 reads TGTGCCAGCAGTTTACAGACCAACTATGGCTACACCTTC.

This clone occurred many times. The V call is TRBV4-2, the J call TRBJ2-7; TRBD1 matches at 9 bases. This CDR3 is built from 15 residues. The J segment lost 2 bases and the V segment lost 2 bases, leaving 4 bases of the junction unmatched. Germline V lookup: CDR1 LGHNA, CDR2 YNFKEQ. The CDR3 is CASSQTGTGTYEQYF. CDR3 nucleotide sequence: TGTGCCAGCAGCCAAACCGGGACAGGGACCTACGAGCAGTACTTC.

This chain links TRBV6-6 with TRBJ2-3; TRBD2 might be the D (5 bases). CDR3 length: 15 residues. Trimming took 9 bases from V and 5 from J, leaving 21 bases between them. Germline V gene lookup returns CDR1 MNHNY and CDR2 SVGAGI (reference sequence). This CDR3 is CASSPSSKIGDTQYF. CDR3 nucleotides: TGTGCCAGTTCCCCCTCTAGCAAGATTGGAGATACGCAGTATTTT.

V gene TRBV27 combines with J gene TRBJ2-3, with TRBD2 identical over 9 bases. CDR3 length equals 16 residues. Germline CDR1 MNHEY, CDR2 SMNVEV (reference sequence). V shed 7 bases and J 6 bases; nucleotides not matched to a gene: 14. CDR3 DNA sequence: TGTGCCAGCACGAAGGGGGCTAGCGGGATTTCGGATACGCAGTATTTT. Its protein is CASTKGASGISDTQYF.

The V call is TRBV5-6, the J call TRBJ1-2; 9 nucleotides line up with TRBD1. V shed 0 bases, J shed 2 bases, and the junction held 2 bases outside the gene matches. The CDR3 runs 15 residues. The germline CDR1 and CDR2 sequences are SGHDT and YYEEEE. The CDR3 here is CASSLGGQGNYGYTF. The CDR3 DNA reads TGTGCCAGCAGCTTGGGTGGACAGGGGAACTATGGCTACACCTTC.

The rearrangement uses TRBV7-2 and TRBJ2-5; D uncertain. The germline gives CDR1 SGHTA, CDR2 FQGNSA. V was clipped by 0 bases and J by 1 base, with 12 bases between them. The CDR3 has 16 amino acids. CDR3 DNA: TGTGCCAGCAGCTTAGCCATTACCCGGGCCCAAGAGACCCAGTACTTC. The encoded protein is CASSLAITRAQETQYF.

The chain has TRBV6-1 and TRBJ2-7; the match to TRBD2 covers 11 bases. The CDR3 totals 15 residues. CDR1 is MNHNS and CDR2 is SASEGT in the germline V gene. After removal of 6 bases from V and 7 bases from J, the junction contained 11 bases not matched to a gene. The CDR3 DNA reads as TGTGCCAGCAGGGGGGCCTATAGCGGGAGGGGAGAGCAGTACTTC. Its protein is CASRGAYSGRGEQYF.

The chain joins TRBV28 to TRBJ2-4; D may be TRBD1 (6 bases). V was clipped by 1 base and J by 6 bases, with 10 bases between them. The CDR3 contains 14 residues. Per germline, CDR1 MDHEN and CDR2 SYDVKM. The CDR3: CASSLSMTGNIQYF. The DNA of the CDR3 is TGTGCCAGCAGTTTATCGATGACAGGAAACATTCAGTACTTC.

This clone was counted a single time. The sample contains more than one DNA sequence encoding this CDR3. Here the CDR3 DNA reads TGTGCCAGCAGTGAAGTGGGGTACGAGCAGTACTTC. Protein product: CASSEVGYEQYF. V gene TRBV2 combines with J gene TRBJ2-7, with D uncertain. This CDR3 contains 12 residues. The V end lost 1 base, the J end lost 4 bases, and 5 bases lay between the germline ends. The germline CDR1 and CDR2 sequences are SNHLY and FYNNEI.